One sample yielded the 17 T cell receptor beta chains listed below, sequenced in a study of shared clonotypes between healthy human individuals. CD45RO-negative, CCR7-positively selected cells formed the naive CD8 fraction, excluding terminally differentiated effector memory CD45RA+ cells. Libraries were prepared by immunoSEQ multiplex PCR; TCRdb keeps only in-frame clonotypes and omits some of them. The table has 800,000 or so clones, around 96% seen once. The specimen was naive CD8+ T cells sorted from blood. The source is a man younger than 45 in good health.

In DNA form, the CDR3 reads TGTGCCAGCAGCTTAGTGAGGGACAGGGGGAATAATGGTGAGCAGTTCTTC. This sequence encodes CASSLVRDRGNNGEQFF. The rearrangement joins TRBV11-2 to TRBJ2-1; TRBD1 agrees at 11 bases. From germline, CDR1 is SGHAT and CDR2 FQNNGV. The CDR3 covers 17 residues. Trimming at V came to 1 base and at J to 9 bases, leaving 11 bases not matched to a gene.

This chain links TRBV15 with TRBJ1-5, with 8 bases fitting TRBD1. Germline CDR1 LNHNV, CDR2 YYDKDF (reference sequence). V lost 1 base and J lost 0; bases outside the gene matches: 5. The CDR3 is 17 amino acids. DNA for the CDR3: TGTGCCACCAGCAGAGTTGGGACAGGATATAGCAATCAGCCCCAGCATTTT. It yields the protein CATSRVGTGYSNQPQHF.

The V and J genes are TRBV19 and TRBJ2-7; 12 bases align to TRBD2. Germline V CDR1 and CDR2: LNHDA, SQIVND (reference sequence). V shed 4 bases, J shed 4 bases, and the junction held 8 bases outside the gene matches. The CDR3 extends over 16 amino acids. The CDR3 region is CASSTLLAGGSYEQYF. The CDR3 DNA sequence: TGTGCCAGTAGTACACTACTAGCGGGAGGCTCTTACGAGCAGTACTTC.

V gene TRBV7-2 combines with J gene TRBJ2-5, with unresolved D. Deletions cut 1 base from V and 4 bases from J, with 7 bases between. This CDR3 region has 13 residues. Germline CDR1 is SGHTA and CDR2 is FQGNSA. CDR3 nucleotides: TGTGCCAGCAGCTTAGGGAACCGAGAGACCCAGTACTTC. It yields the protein CASSLGNRETQYF. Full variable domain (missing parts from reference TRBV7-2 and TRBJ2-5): GAGVSQSPSNKVTEKGKDVELRCDPISGHTALYWYRQSLGQGLEFLIYFQGNSAPDKSGLPSDRFSAERTGGSVSTLTIQRTQQEDSAVYLCASSLGNRETQYFGPGTRLLVL.

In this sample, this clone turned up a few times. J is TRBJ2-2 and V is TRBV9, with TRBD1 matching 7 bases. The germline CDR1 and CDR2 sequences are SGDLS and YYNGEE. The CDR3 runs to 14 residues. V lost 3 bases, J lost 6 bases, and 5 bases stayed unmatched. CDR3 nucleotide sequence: TGTGCCAGCAGCGGAACAGGGGAAGCCGGGGAGCTGTTTTTT. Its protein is CASSGTGEAGELFF.

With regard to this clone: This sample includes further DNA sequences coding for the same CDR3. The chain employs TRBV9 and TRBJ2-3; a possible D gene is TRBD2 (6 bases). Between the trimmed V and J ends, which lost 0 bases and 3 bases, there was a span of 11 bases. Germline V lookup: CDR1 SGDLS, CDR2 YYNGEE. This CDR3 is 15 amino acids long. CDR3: CASSVEGRGTDTQYF. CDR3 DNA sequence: TGTGCCAGCAGCGTAGAGGGGCGGGGAACAGATACGCAGTATTTT.

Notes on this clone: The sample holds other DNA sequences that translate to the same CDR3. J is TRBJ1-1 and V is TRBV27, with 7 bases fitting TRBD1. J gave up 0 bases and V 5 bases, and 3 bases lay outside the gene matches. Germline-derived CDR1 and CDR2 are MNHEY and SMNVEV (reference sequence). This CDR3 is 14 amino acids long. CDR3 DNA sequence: TGTGCCAGCAGTCCGGGACAGATGAACACTGAAGCTTTCTTT. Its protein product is CASSPGQMNTEAFF.

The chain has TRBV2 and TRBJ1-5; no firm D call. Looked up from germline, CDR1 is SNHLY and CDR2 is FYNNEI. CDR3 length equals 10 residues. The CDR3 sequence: CAVGVRPQHF. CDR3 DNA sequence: TGTGCTGTCGGGGTAAGGCCCCAGCATTTT. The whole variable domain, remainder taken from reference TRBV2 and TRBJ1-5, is EPEVTQTPSHQVTQMGQEVILRCVPISNHLYFYWYRQILGQKVEFLVSFYNNEISEKSEIFDDQFSVERPDGSNFTLKIRSTKLEDSAMYFCAVGVRPQHFGDGTRLSIL.

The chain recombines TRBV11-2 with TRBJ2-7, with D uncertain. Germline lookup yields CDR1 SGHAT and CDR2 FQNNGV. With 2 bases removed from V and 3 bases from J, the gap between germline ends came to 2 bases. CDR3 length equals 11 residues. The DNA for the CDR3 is TGTGCCAGCAGCTTACTCTACGAGCAGTACTTC. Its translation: CASSLLYEQYF.

The CDR3 DNA sequence: TGTGCCAGCAGCCGCTCGTTTGGGAGCAATCAGCCCCAGCATTTT. It codes for CASSRSFGSNQPQHF. The chain uses TRBV27 and TRBJ1-5, with unresolved D. The germline V gene has CDR1 MNHEY and CDR2 SMNVEV (reference sequence). Trimming shortened V by 6 bases and J by 1 base, and 13 bases separated the two germline ends. The CDR3 has 15 residues.

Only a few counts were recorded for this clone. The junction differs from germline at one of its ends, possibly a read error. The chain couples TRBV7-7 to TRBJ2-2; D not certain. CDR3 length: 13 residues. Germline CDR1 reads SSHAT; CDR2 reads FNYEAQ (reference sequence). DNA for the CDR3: TGTGCTAGCAGCTTCCGAAGCACCGGGGAGCTGTTTTTT. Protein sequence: CASSFRSTGELFF.

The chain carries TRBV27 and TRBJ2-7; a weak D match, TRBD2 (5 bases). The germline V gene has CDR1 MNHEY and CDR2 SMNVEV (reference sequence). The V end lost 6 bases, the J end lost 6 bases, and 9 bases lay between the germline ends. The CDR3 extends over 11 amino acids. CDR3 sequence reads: CASSLRGEQYF. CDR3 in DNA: TGTGCCAGCAGCCTCCGGGGCGAGCAGTACTTC.

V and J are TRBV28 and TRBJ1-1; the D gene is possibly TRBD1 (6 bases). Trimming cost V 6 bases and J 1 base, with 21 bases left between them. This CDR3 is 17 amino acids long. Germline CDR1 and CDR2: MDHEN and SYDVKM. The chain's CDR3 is CASSPRGRGSPNTEAFF. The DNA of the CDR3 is TGTGCCAGCAGCCCCCGGGGGCGGGGGTCTCCGAACACTGAAGCTTTCTTT.

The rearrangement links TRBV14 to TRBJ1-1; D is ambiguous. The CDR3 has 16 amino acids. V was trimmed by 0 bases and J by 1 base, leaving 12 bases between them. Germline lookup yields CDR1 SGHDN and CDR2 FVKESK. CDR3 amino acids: CASSQDYSDQNTEAFF. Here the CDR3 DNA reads TGTGCCAGCAGCCAAGATTATTCAGACCAGAACACTGAAGCTTTCTTT.

DNA for the CDR3: TGTGCCAGCAGCCCGACGGGACTAGCAGTTTACAATGAGCAGTTCTTC. It translates to CASSPTGLAVYNEQFF. The J gene is TRBJ2-1, the V gene TRBV7-2, with 9 bases that match TRBD2. Looked up from germline, CDR1 is SGHTA and CDR2 is FQGNSA. V trimming: 5 bases; J trimming: 4 bases; junction bases outside the gene matches: 9. The CDR3 is 16 residues long.

CDR3 nucleotides: TGTGCCTGGAGTGTAATGGGGGTTGGTGAGACCCAGTACTTC. The encoded protein is CAWSVMGVGETQYF. The rearrangement links TRBV30 to TRBJ2-5; D may correspond to TRBD1 or TRBD2 (5 bases each). The germline V gene has CDR1 GTSNPN and CDR2 SVGIG (reference sequence). Trimming took off 0 bases at V and 5 bases at J, with 13 bases between the two ends. CDR3 size: 14 residues.

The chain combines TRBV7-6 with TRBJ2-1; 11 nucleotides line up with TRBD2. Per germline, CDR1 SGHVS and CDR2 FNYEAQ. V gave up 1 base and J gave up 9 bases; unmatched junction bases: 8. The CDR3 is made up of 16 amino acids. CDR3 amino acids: CASSLVPLAGVGEQFF. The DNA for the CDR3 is TGTGCCAGCAGCTTAGTTCCACTAGCGGGAGTGGGTGAGCAGTTCTTC.